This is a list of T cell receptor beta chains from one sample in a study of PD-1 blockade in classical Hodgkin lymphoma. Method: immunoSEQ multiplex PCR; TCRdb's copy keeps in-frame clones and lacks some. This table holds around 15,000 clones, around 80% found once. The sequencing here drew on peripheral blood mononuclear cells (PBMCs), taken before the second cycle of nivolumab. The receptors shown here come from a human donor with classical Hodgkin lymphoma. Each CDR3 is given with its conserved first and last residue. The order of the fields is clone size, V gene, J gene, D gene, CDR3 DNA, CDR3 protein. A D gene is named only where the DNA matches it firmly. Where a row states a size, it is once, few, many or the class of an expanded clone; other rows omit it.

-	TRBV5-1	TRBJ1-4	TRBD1	TGCGCCAGCAGCTCAACGGGACAGAGTAATGAAAAACTGTTTTTT	CASSSTGQSNEKLFF
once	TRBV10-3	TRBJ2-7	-	TGTGCCATCGGGGACGATCCATCCGAGCAGTACTTC	CAIGDDPSEQYF
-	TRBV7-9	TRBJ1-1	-	TGTGCCAGCAGCTCGCGGCGGGGAATGAACACTGAAGCTTTCTTT	CASSSRRGMNTEAFF
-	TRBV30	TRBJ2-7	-	TGTGCCTGGAGTGTATATAGGGTCAGCGAGCAGTACTTC	CAWSVYRVSEQYF
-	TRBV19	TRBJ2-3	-	TGTGCCAGTAGTATTACCAGCATCACAGATACGCAGTATTTT	CASSITSITDTQYF
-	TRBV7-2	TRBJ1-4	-	TGTGCCAGCAGCTTACAATTCGTGGGCTCAACTAATGAAAAACTGTTTTTT	CASSLQFVGSTNEKLFF
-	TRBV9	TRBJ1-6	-	TGTGCCAGCAGCGTAGATAAAAATTCACCCCTCCACTTT	CASSVDKNSPLHF
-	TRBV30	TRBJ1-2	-	TGTGCCTGGAGTCCTTACGGCGGCAGGCTCCTCTATGGCTACACCTTC	CAWSPYGGRLLYGYTF
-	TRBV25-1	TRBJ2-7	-	TGTGCCAGCAGTTCCAGGTATCCCTACGAGCAGTACTTC	CASSSRYPYEQYF
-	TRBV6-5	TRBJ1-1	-	TGTGCCAGCAGTACATGGAGGGGAGCTTTCTTT	CASSTWRGAFF
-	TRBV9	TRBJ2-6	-	TGTGCCAGCAGTAGAAGCTCTGGGGCCAACGTCCTGACTTTC	CASSRSSGANVLTF
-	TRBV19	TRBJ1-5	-	TGTGCCAGTAGTATGGACCGGGGAATAATAGTGCCCCAGCATTTT	CASSMDRGIIVPQHF
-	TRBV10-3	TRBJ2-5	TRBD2	TGTGCCATCAGTTGGACTAGCGGGGGGTTACAAGAGACCCAGTACTTC	CAISWTSGGLQETQYF
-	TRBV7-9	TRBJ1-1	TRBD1	TGTGCCAGCAGCTTTACAGGGGATCAGGGGGGGACTGAAGCTTTCTTT	CASSFTGDQGGTEAFF
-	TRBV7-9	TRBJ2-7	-	TGTGCCAGCAGCTTAGCGTGGACGGGAAACGAGCAGTACTTC	CASSLAWTGNEQYF
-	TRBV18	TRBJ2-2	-	TGTGCCAGCTCACCCCGGAGACAGTTTTATCCCTCGCAGTACACCGGGGAGCTGTTTTTT	CASSPRRQFYPSQYTGELFF
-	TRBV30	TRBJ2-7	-	TGTGCCTGGGGGCCGGGTTTGAACGAGCAGTACTTC	CAWGPGLNEQYF
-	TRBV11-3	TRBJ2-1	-	TGTGCCAGCAGCTCCCCTTGGACGAAGGAAGCCTACAATGAGCAGTTCTTC	CASSSPWTKEAYNEQFF
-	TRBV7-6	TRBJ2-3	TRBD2	TGTGCCAGCAGCCGACTAGCGGGAGGGCCAGATACGCAGTATTTT	CASSRLAGGPDTQYF
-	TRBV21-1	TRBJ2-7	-	TGTGCCAGCAGCAAAATAAGAGGAGCCCCTCTGCTTAACGAGCAGTACTTC	CASSKIRGAPLLNEQYF
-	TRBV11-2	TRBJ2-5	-	TGTGCCAGCAGTACTGGTGTAGCGGAGACCCAGTACTTC	CASSTGVAETQYF
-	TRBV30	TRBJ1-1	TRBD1	TGTGCCTGGAGTACGACAGGGGGGAGATGGAACACTGAAGCTTTCTTT	CAWSTTGGRWNTEAFF
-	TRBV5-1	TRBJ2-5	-	TGCGCCAGCAGCTTAGGAGGGATCATCCAAGAGACCCAGTACTTC	CASSLGGIIQETQYF
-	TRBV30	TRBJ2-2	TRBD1	TGTGCCTGGAGCCCGGGACAGACCACCGGGGAGCTGTTTTTT	CAWSPGQTTGELFF
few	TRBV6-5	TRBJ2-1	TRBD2	TGTGCCGGAAGACTAGCGGGGTACAATGAGCAGTTCTTC	CAGRLAGYNEQFF
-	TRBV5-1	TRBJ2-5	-	TGCGCCAGCAGCGGCAGGAACGATTGGGGGACCCAGTACTTC	CASSGRNDWGTQYF
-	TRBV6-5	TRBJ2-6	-	TGTGCCAGCAGTTACGGCTACGCTGGGGCCAACGTCCTGACTTTC	CASSYGYAGANVLTF
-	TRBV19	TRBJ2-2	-	TGTGCCAGTAGTATTAATCAAGGGTCAGCCGGGGAGCTGTTTTTT	CASSINQGSAGELFF
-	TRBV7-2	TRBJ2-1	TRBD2	TGTGCCAGCAGCTCACTAGCGGGAAGGAAGGAGCAGTTCTTC	CASSSLAGRKEQFF
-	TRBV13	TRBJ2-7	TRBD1	TGTGCCAGCAGCCTAAGACAGGGGAGTTCCCCCTACGAGCAGTACTTC	CASSLRQGSSPYEQYF
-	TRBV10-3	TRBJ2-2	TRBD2	TGTGCCATCAGGGTCAGCGGGAGGGTAGCCGGGGAGCTGTTTTTT	CAIRVSGRVAGELFF
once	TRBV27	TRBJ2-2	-	TGTGCCAGCAGTTTAGGAATTCCCGCGAACACCGGGGAGCTGTTTTTT	CASSLGIPANTGELFF
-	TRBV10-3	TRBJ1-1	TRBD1	TGTGCCATCAGTGACCCACGGGACAGGAACACTGAAGCTTTCTTT	CAISDPRDRNTEAFF
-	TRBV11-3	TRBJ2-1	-	TGTGCCAGCAGCTTAGAGACAGTTAATGAGCAGTTCTTC	CASSLETVNEQFF
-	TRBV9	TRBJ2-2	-	TGTGCCAGCAGCGTAGGGCGGGGCGCGAACACCGGGGAGCTGTTTTTT	CASSVGRGANTGELFF
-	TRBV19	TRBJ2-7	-	TGTGCCAGTAGTGTCACCCAGGGTATTTCGCGGGAGCAGTACTTC	CASSVTQGISREQYF
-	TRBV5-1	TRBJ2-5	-	TGCGCCAGCAGCTTCCCACGAGTTGGGGAGACCCAGTACTTC	CASSFPRVGETQYF
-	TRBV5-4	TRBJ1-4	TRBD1	TGTGCCAGCAGTCCCGGGACAGGGGCCGAAAAACTGTTTTTT	CASSPGTGAEKLFF
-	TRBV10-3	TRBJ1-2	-	TGTGCCATCAGTGGACAGCTCTATGGCTACACCTTC	CAISGQLYGYTF
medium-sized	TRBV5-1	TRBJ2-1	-	TGCGCCAGCAGCTTCGTTTCAGGGAGCGGAGGCAATGAGCAGTTCTTC	CASSFVSGSGGNEQFF
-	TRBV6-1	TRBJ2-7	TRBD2	TGTGCCAGCAGTGAATTTAATAGCGGGAGTAGGCAGTACTTC	CASSEFNSGSRQYF
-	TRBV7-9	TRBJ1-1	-	TGTGCCAGCAGCAGTGGTTCGGACACTGAAGCTTTCTTT	CASSSGSDTEAFF
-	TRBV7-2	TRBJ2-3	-	TGTGCCAGCAGCCCGAGCCGGATAGATACGCAGTATTTT	CASSPSRIDTQYF
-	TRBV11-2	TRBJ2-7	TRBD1	TGTGCCAGCAGCGAGGCCGGGACAGACTCCTACGAGCAGTACTTC	CASSEAGTDSYEQYF
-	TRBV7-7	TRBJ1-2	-	TGTGCCAGCAGTGTGCATCGGGAGAACTATGGCTACACCTTC	CASSVHRENYGYTF